These T cell receptor beta chains were read from a single sample in a study of cytomegalovirus exposure and HLA in healthy donors. Method: immunoSEQ multiplex PCR; TCRdb's copy keeps in-frame clones and lacks some. The sample lists approximately 82,000 clones, roughly 96% seen once, with 0.69% in the top ten. The specimen sequenced was PBMCs. Every receptor here comes from a woman between 18 and 30 years old in good health and CMV-seronegative. Both conserved end residues are part of each CDR3. Each record gives: J gene, clone size, V gene, D gene, CDR3 DNA, CDR3 protein. The D gene is left open where the match is weak. Clone sizes are given selectively: once, few, many, or a class where the clone is expanded.

TRBJ1-1,once,TRBV2,NA,TGTGCCAGCACCCGGGGGGGGAACACTGAAGCTTTCTTT,CASTRGGNTEAFF
TRBJ2-1,NA,TRBV4-1,NA,TGCGCCAGCAGCCACCAGGTTTCCTACAATGAGCAGTTCTTC,CASSHQVSYNEQFF
TRBJ2-1,NA,TRBV5-1,NA,TGCGCCAGCAGCTTGCTTTTGACGCAGGGTTACAATGAGCAGTTCTTC,CASSLLLTQGYNEQFF
TRBJ2-7,NA,TRBV19,TRBD2,TGTGCCAGTAGCCGGGACTACTCTCCTCGCGAGCAGTACTTC,CASSRDYSPREQYF
TRBJ2-5,NA,TRBV2,NA,TGTGCCAGCAGTGCGGAGAGGGATGAGACCCAGTACTTC,CASSAERDETQYF
TRBJ1-2,NA,TRBV11-2,NA,TGTGCCAGCAGCTTATTAAATAACTATGGCTACACCTTC,CASSLLNNYGYTF
TRBJ2-5,once,TRBV15,TRBD2,TGTGCCACCAGCAGGCCGAGACTAGCGGGGGGATTCGAGACCCAGTACTTC,CATSRPRLAGGFETQYF
TRBJ2-7,NA,TRBV6-5,NA,TGTGCCAGCAGTTACTTCGGAGGCCATACCTACGAGCAGTACTTC,CASSYFGGHTYEQYF
TRBJ2-7,NA,TRBV6-5,NA,TGTGCCAGCAGTTACTCGACAGCTGGATACGAGCAGTACTTC,CASSYSTAGYEQYF
TRBJ2-1,NA,TRBV7-8,NA,TGTGCCAGCAGCCTAGCCCCGTACAATGAGCAGTTCTTC,CASSLAPYNEQFF
TRBJ1-4,once,TRBV28,NA,TGTGCCAGCAGTTTACAGACAGCAACTAATGAAAAACTGTTTTTT,CASSLQTATNEKLFF
TRBJ1-5,NA,TRBV30,TRBD1,TGTGCCTGGACGACAGGGGTCAATCAGCCCCAGCATTTT,CAWTTGVNQPQHF
TRBJ1-6,NA,TRBV20-1,NA,TGCAGTGCTAGAGGGGGCTACGCCCTCCACTTT,CSARGGYALHF
TRBJ1-1,NA,TRBV5-4,NA,TGTGCCAGCAGCCTCCCGGGGGGGACTGAAGCTTTCTTT,CASSLPGGTEAFF
TRBJ2-1,NA,TRBV5-8,NA,TGTGCCAGCAGCTTGGCCCTGAGCTCCTACAATGAGCAGTTCTTC,CASSLALSSYNEQFF
TRBJ2-1,NA,TRBV18,TRBD1,TGTGCCAGCTCCCGCAAGGGGGCCGATGAGCAGTTCTTC,CASSRKGADEQFF
TRBJ1-1,once,TRBV28,TRBD1,TGTGCCAGCAGGCCGGACAGGGCCCAAGCTTTCTTT,CASRPDRAQAFF
TRBJ1-5,NA,TRBV19,TRBD1,TGTGCCAGTAGTAAGGAGGGACAGGTCTGGAAAGGCAATCAGCCCCAGCATTTT,CASSKEGQVWKGNQPQHF
TRBJ2-7,NA,TRBV23-1,NA,TGCGCCAGCAGTCAATCGCACAGACTGCCGGGATTC,CASSQSHRLPGF
TRBJ1-1,NA,TRBV15,NA,TGTGCCACCAGCAGCCCCGGGGAAGCTCGGAACACTGAAGCTTTCTTT,CATSSPGEARNTEAFF
TRBJ1-5,NA,TRBV4-3,NA,TGCGCCAGCAGCCAAGTTCAGGGGAATCAGCCCCAGCATTTT,CASSQVQGNQPQHF
TRBJ1-4,NA,TRBV28,TRBD1,TGTGCCAGCAGTTTATGGGGGACAGGGGGTCGATCTAATGAAAAACTGTTTTTT,CASSLWGTGGRSNEKLFF